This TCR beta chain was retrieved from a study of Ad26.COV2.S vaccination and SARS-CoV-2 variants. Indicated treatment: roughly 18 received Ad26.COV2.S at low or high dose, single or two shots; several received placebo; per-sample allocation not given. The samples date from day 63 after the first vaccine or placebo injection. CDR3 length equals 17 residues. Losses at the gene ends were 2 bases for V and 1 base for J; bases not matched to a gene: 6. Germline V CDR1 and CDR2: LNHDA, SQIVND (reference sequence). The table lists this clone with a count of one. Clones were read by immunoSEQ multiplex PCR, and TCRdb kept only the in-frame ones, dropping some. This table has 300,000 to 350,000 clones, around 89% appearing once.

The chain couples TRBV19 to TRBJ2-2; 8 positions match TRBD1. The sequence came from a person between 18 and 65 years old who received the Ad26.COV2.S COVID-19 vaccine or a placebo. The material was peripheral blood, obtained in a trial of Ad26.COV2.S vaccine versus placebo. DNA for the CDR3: TGTGCCAGTAGTATAATCGGGACAGGTGTGAACACCGGGGAGCTGTTTTTT. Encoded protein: CASSIIGTGVNTGELFF.